This entry is about one T cell receptor (beta chain). This clonotype occurred a few times. Which antigen it targets is not known. Base qualities are not at hand, and no much larger clone is one base apart. The sample originates from a study of blood T cells in healthy people across ages (dated by TCRdb to 2015 to 2017). Turning to the overall study: In model experiments, roughly one uniquely barcoded TCR beta cDNA molecule per two T cells was captured by template switching. The donors were divided into four age groups: young (average roughly 15 years), middle-aged (over 35), aged (around 59) and long-lived (approximately 74). For two donors (one aged 18 to 30 and one aged 80 or older), the study analyzed two additional independent replicas of 1 million unique cDNA reads from the same blood draw. The study measured age-related changes in TCR beta repertoire diversity using deep sequencing normalized with unique cDNA molecular identifiers. Study-level results and caveats: Total diversity estimates from one million sequenced T cells were considered lower bounds and underestimates. Because the CMV infection status of the donors was unknown, age-related changes in expanded clonotypes may potentially have been confounded. Bulk unsorted PBMC profiling prevented conclusive comparison of naive and antigen-experienced compartments. The long-lived group showed more naive CD4+ T cells, fewer expanded clones and increased TCR diversity than the aged group, suggesting age selection. Observed TCR beta diversity correlated strongly with the percentage of naive T cells measured by flow cytometry. Observed TCR beta diversity per million T cells fell roughly linearly with age, and a significant reduction was already apparent by age around 44.

The CDR3 covers 18 residues, taking in both the cysteine and the phenylalanine. Just CDR3 DNA is preserved here, 54 bases in frame from base 1. Ends trimmed: V by 2 bases, J by 4 bases; bases unmatched to a gene: 12. The germline V gene gives CDR1 as SNHLY and CDR2 as FYNNEI. Library preparation employed 5' RACE. This sample was sequenced with an Illumina HiSeq 2500. The second PCR ran for about 7 to 11 cycles and used a J-beta primer mix along with a sample-barcoded 5' primer. A template-switch 5' adaptor carrying 12 random nucleotides introduced a unique molecular identifier onto each TCR beta cDNA molecule. At least 2.5 million CDR3-containing paired-end reads were obtained from each sample. First-strand cDNA was synthesized from all RNA with the Mint cDNA synthesis kit, primed by a TRBC-specific oligonucleotide. All cDNA was treated with uracil-DNA glycosylase and then went through a first 18-cycle PCR with the universal primers M1SS and BC2_uni_R. The original methods were these. Normalization of each sample was performed by random selection of 1 million high-quality reads, each carrying a distinct molecular identifier. Instead of being binned into consensus sequences, reads that shared molecular identifiers were thrown out. MiTCR, run with a Q25 quality threshold and the strictest error-elimination algorithm, handled CDR3 identification, clonotype clustering and error correction. Lower-bound total TCR beta diversity was estimated with a nonparametric unseen species model using Euler transformation. Using fastp at Q25 and MiXCR, TCRdb reprocessed the public reads and kept productive beta chains. Records with the same CDR3 protein are collapsed into one entry carrying the most frequent genes and DNA. The V and J calls reflect TCRdb's pipeline rather than the authors' work. The sample table shows about 800,000 distinct CDR3 sequences, and 25% are seen once. Roughly 3.8% of the sample is in the top ten clones.

Systemically healthy Caucasian individuals from Russia, some 36 in total and aged roughly 6 to 90 years, were included as donors. Each donor gave around 9.8 milliliters of peripheral blood, collected into EDTA-treated Vacutainer tubes. PBMCs were isolated by Ficoll-Paque density-gradient centrifugation, with at least 6 million obtained per sample. Trizol reagent was used to extract total RNA from the PBMCs, yielding at least 5.5 micrograms per sample. For every donor, an aliquot of PBMCs went through flow cytometry to measure the percentages of naive CD45RAhigh/CD27high T cells. The same data also contributed to another study, on T cells of mothers and their children. The other study reports the following: Nine systemically healthy Caucasian individuals served as donors, namely three mothers together with their six children. cDNA synthesis used all of the extracted RNA, with around 1.4 ug of RNA in each 15 ul reaction. In the second PCR, the M1S primer added sample barcodes and 2-4 random nucleotides. Over 8 million TCR beta CDR3 reads came from each mother, compared with approximately 3 million reads from each child. Thymic selection similarly shapes TCR recombination output in related and unrelated pairs, with minor effect from inherited differences. Related mother-child pairs always showed normalized repertoire overlap that was slightly higher than in unrelated mother-child pairs, though the difference was never significant. With a sensitivity of approximately 100 clones per million clonotypes, no persistent microchimeric T cell clones were detected. The study used deep NGS to compare TCR beta repertoires of mothers and children, seeking features distinguishing related mother-child pairs from unrelated individuals. On average, the children were about 10 +/- 4 years old, while the mothers were about 37 +/- 4 years old. After adapter ligation with NEBNext reagents, the libraries were sequenced on Illumina HiSeq 2000 with 100+100 nt paired-end reads. To prevent cross-contamination, the mother and child libraries were prepared one month apart and sequenced in separate runs. Each donor had between roughly 500,000 and 2,100,000 distinct TCR beta clonotypes identified. Naive TCR beta clonotypes were estimated from low-frequency clonotypes matched to each donor's FACS-determined naive share, without sorting.

The V gene is TRBV2 and the J gene is TRBJ2-5, with 11 bases aligning to TRBD2. Input material: blood. The receptor comes from a boy aged 5-17 years in good health. DNA sequence: TGTGCCAGCAGTGAAATGGTTAGCGGGAGGGCGTCTCGAGAGACCCAGTACTTC. Its translation is CASSEMVSGRASRETQYF.